A single sample gave rise to the 14 T cell receptor beta chains below, sequenced in a study of T cells after yellow fever vaccination. MiXCR, run by TCRdb on the 5' RACE reads, gives a single entry per CDR3 protein. The table lists about 75,000 distinct CDR3 sequences, about 7.7% of them singletons. The sequences come from CD8+ T cells sorted from PBMCs, collected less than 11 days after the first yellow fever vaccination. The receptors stem from a man aged 18 to 29 who received the YFV17D yellow fever vaccine.

This clonotype was recorded many times. V gene TRBV10-2 combines with J gene TRBJ2-7, with D possibly being TRBD1 (5 bases). V lost 2 bases to trimming and J lost 0 bases, with 8 bases between them. The CDR3 extends over 14 amino acids. The germline CDR1 and CDR2 sequences are WSHSY and SAAADI. The CDR3 bases are TGCGCCAGCAGTGAGGGGGCTTTCTCCTACGAGCAGTACTTC. Translation: CASSEGAFSYEQYF.

The CDR3 is CASSFVGGQSKQETQYF. DNA for the CDR3: TGTGCCAGCAGTTTTGTCGGCGGACAGTCGAAACAAGAGACCCAGTACTTC. V usage is TRBV12-3 or TRBV12-4 and J usage is TRBJ2-5, with a possible D match to TRBD1 (6 bases). There are 17 residues in the CDR3. Trimming shortened V by 3 bases and J by 2 bases, and 19 bases separated the two germline ends.

In this sample, this clonotype turned up many times. The CDR3 DNA reads TGTGCCAGTAGTATTTCGGCGAACACTGAAGCTTTCTTT. Its translation is CASSISANTEAFF. The rearrangement joins TRBV19 to TRBJ1-1; D gene ambiguous. V shed 3 bases and J shed 1 base, with 6 bases lying between them. Germline V gene sequence: CDR1 LNHDA, CDR2 SQIVND (reference sequence). The CDR3 length is 13 residues.

This clonotype was counted many times. Its ends do not fully match the called genes, so a read error is possible. The chain uses TRBV11-1 and TRBJ2-7, with D unresolved. The CDR3 length is 18 residues. Germline lookup yields CDR1 SGHAT and CDR2 FQDESV (reference sequence). CDR3 in DNA: TGTGCCAGCAGCTCGAGCCAACCTTATGACATGGGCCTCTACGAGCAATACTTC. This codes for CASSSSQPYDMGLYEQYF.

This clonotype was detected ten times or more. The chain carries TRBV4-1 and TRBJ1-5; D not resolved. The germline V gene has CDR1 MGHRA and CDR2 YSYEKL. The CDR3 covers 15 residues. V was trimmed by 0 bases and J by 6 bases, leaving 12 bases between them. This CDR3 reads CASSQDWAEGQPQHF. The CDR3 DNA follows: TGCGCCAGCAGCCAAGATTGGGCAGAGGGTCAGCCCCAGCATTTT.

The table lists this clonotype with many counts. The chain couples TRBV7-6 to TRBJ2-1; D may match TRBD1 or TRBD2 (5 bases each). The V and J ends lost 3 bases and 10 bases respectively, with 19 bases between them. The germline V gene has CDR1 SGHVS and CDR2 FNYEAQ. The CDR3 length is 15 residues. The CDR3 region is CASSLGQGFPGEQFF. The CDR3 DNA is TGTGCCAGCAGCTTGGGCCAGGGCTTCCCGGGGGAGCAGTTCTTC.

Only a few counts were recorded for this clonotype. This rearrangement joins TRBV5-4 to TRBJ2-5, with 9 nucleotides matching TRBD2. The CDR3 is 15 residues long. J lost 2 bases, V lost 3 bases, and 5 bases had no gene match. Germline V CDR1 and CDR2: SGHNT, YYREEE (reference sequence). CDR3 nucleotides: TGTGCCAGCAGCTGGGCCCTAGCGGGGCAAGAGACCCAGTACTTC. Translated: CASSWALAGQETQYF.

Here the CDR3 reads CSASGQGVYYEQYF. CDR3 bases: TGCAGTGCTAGTGGTCAGGGGGTATACTACGAGCAGTACTTC. This chain links TRBV20-1 with TRBJ2-7; TRBD1 matches at 7 bases. The CDR3 consists of 14 residues. Per the germline V gene, CDR1 is DFQATT and CDR2 is SNEGSKA (reference sequence). V lost 3 bases and J lost 3; bases outside the gene matches: 8.

This clonotype was seen only a few times. V and J are TRBV29-1 and TRBJ2-7; TRBD2 agrees at 12 bases. V was pared by 3 bases and J by 7 bases, with 10 bases of the junction left unmatched. Germline V gene lookup returns CDR1 SQVTM and CDR2 ANQGSEA. The CDR3 is made up of 15 amino acids. For the CDR3, the DNA is TGCAGCGTTGACGGACTAGCGGGACGTTCGGAAGAGCAGTACTTC. It encodes CSVDGLAGRSEEQYF.

This clonotype was picked up a small number of times. The chain combines TRBV7-9 with TRBJ1-2; D uncertain. V gave up 0 bases and J gave up 0 bases, with 11 bases separating them. Germline lookup yields CDR1 SEHNR and CDR2 FQNEAQ (reference sequence). The CDR3 covers 16 residues. The CDR3 coding sequence is TGTGCCAGCAGCTTAGCCTACCGAGGGACTAACTATGGCTACACCTTC. Its translation: CASSLAYRGTNYGYTF.

This clonotype showed up many times. V and J are TRBV29-1 and TRBJ1-1, with D perhaps TRBD1 (5 bases). This CDR3 comprises 16 residues. CDR1 SQVTM and CDR2 ANQGSEA come from the germline V gene. V was cut by 8 bases and J by 3 bases, with 25 bases left in between. CDR3 nucleotides: TGCAGCTCATTAGGGGTCCCTTTGGGGGTGGACACTGAAGCTTTCTTT. Its protein is CSSLGVPLGVDTEAFF.

This clonotype was detected many times. V and J are TRBV4-1 and TRBJ1-5, with D possibly being TRBD1 (5 bases). CDR3 length: 17 amino acids. CDR1 is MGHRA, CDR2 YSYEKL, per germline. Trimming left V 0 bases short and J 1 base short, with 13 bases between. The CDR3 protein is CASSQDASTVSNQPQHF. Written as DNA, the CDR3 is TGCGCCAGCAGCCAAGACGCCTCGACAGTAAGCAATCAGCCCCAGCATTTT.

There are a few counts of this clonotype. This sequence joins TRBV2 and TRBJ2-4; 13 bases line up with TRBD2. This CDR3 comprises 16 residues. The V gene end was trimmed by 8 bases and the J gene end by 1 base; junction bases not matched to a gene: 5. Germline assignment: CDR1 SNHLY and CDR2 FYNNEI. Here the CDR3 reads CASCPTSGGAKNIQYF. The CDR3 DNA follows: TGTGCCAGCTGCCCGACTAGCGGGGGGGCCAAAAACATTCAGTACTTC.

This clonotype came up a few times. The CDR3 protein is CASSLSKGIAGGVYEQYF. CDR3 nucleotide sequence: TGTGCCAGCAGTTTATCGAAAGGAATAGCGGGGGGCGTCTACGAGCAGTACTTC. The J gene is TRBJ2-7, the V gene TRBV27; TRBD2 aligns across 10 bases. From germline, CDR1 is MNHEY and CDR2 SMNVEV (reference sequence). CDR3 size: 18 residues. V lost 0 bases, J lost 3 bases, and 11 bases stayed unmatched.